Listed below are T cell receptor beta chains from one sample, sequenced in a study of T cells expressing NK-cell markers. TCRdb derives one entry per CDR3 protein from the 5' RACE reads, leaving out DNA. This listing includes about 450,000 distinct CDR3 sequences. The specimen was blood T cells: a sorted CD56 or NKG2C T cell subset, CD4+ or CD8+ T cells, or bulk PBMC T cells (not recorded which). These TCRs come from a woman between 18 and 75 years old in good health. The CDR3 runs from the conserved cysteine through the conserved F or W. Each record gives: V gene, J gene, CDR3 protein.

v_call: TRBV29-1
j_call: TRBJ2-2
cdr3_aa: CSVAGGTGELFF

v_call: TRBV2
j_call: TRBJ1-1
cdr3_aa: CASRTVDRMNTEAFF

v_call: TRBV6-1
j_call: TRBJ2-3
cdr3_aa: CASSSRGAGTDTQYF

v_call: TRBV4-1
j_call: TRBJ2-3
cdr3_aa: CASSQDRRGGNTDTQYF

v_call: TRBV7-9
j_call: TRBJ2-7
cdr3_aa: CASSPPLGISYEQYF

v_call: TRBV3-1
j_call: TRBJ2-2
cdr3_aa: CASSPVGGAVTGELFF

v_call: TRBV15
j_call: TRBJ2-1
cdr3_aa: CATSRSTTPYNEQFF

v_call: TRBV7-2
j_call: TRBJ2-7
cdr3_aa: CASSLAIADYEQYF

v_call: TRBV5-1
j_call: TRBJ2-1
cdr3_aa: CASRQTYNEQFF

v_call: TRBV5-1
j_call: TRBJ2-1
cdr3_aa: CASSLRPSGVYNEQFF

v_call: TRBV10-3
j_call: TRBJ2-2
cdr3_aa: CATCVQVNGELFF

v_call: TRBV7-9
j_call: TRBJ2-7
cdr3_aa: CASSFRDRAAYEQYF

v_call: TRBV11-3
j_call: TRBJ2-3
cdr3_aa: CASSPGEGALTDTQYF

v_call: TRBV13
j_call: TRBJ2-1
cdr3_aa: CASSLGGRGGNEQFF

v_call: TRBV29-1
j_call: TRBJ2-5
cdr3_aa: CSAEHLQETQYF

v_call: TRBV5-5
j_call: TRBJ2-5
cdr3_aa: CASSRRLAGYQETQYF

v_call: TRBV29-1
j_call: TRBJ2-7
cdr3_aa: CSVETERSYEQYF